Below are 30 T cell receptor beta chains sequenced from a single sample in a study of T-cell memory formation after mild COVID-19. MiXCR, applied by TCRdb to the 5' RACE reads, yields one record per CDR3 protein. The table includes some 410,000 distinct CDR3 sequences, roughly a quarter detected once. Sequencing input: PBMCs or a T cell subset sorted from them (not recorded which). These receptors were obtained from an adult woman who had mild COVID-19 (a few samples of this study predate the infection). Cell type and time point are not known.

In its sample, this clonotype was seen a few times. This chain links TRBV3-1 with TRBJ2-5; 10 bases fit TRBD2. The V gene end was trimmed by 2 bases and the J gene end by 5 bases; junction bases not matched to a gene: 8. CDR3 length equals 16 residues. Germline V lookup: CDR1 LGHDT, CDR2 YNNKEL (reference sequence). CDR3 DNA: TGTGCCAGCAGCCAAAACCTAGCGGGGGCTGGGGAGACCCAGTACTTC. As protein: CASSQNLAGAGETQYF.

This chain joins TRBV4-3 and TRBJ2-3; 7 positions agree with TRBD1. Germline lookup yields CDR1 LGHNA and CDR2 YSLEER. V lost 2 bases to trimming and J lost 1 base; unmatched junction nucleotides: 3. CDR3 length: 15 amino acids. CDR3 in amino acids: CASSQLTGRTDTQYF. The CDR3 DNA is TGCGCCAGCAGCCAATTGACAGGGCGCACAGATACGCAGTATTTT.

J is TRBJ1-1 and V is TRBV5-6; no clear D. This CDR3 has 15 amino acids. Germline CDR1 is SGHDT and CDR2 is YYEEEE. V lost 0 bases and J 1 base, leaving 10 bases between the germline ends. The CDR3 nucleotides read TGTGCCAGCAGCTTGGAGAATCTGGCGAACACTGAAGCTTTCTTT. It codes for CASSLENLANTEAFF.

This clonotype was picked up a small number of times. The chain is built from TRBV7-9 and TRBJ2-1; TRBD2 matches at 7 bases. With V trimmed by 6 bases and J by 9 bases, 5 bases remained unmatched. Germline V gives CDR1 SEHNR, CDR2 FQNEAQ (reference sequence). The CDR3 loop spans 12 amino acids. CDR3 protein: CASRRAGFEQFF. CDR3 sequence (DNA): TGTGCCAGCAGGAGAGCGGGGTTTGAGCAGTTCTTC.

This clonotype was seen more than once but under ten times. The chain is built from TRBV7-9 and TRBJ1-1; no clear D. The germline V gene has CDR1 SEHNR and CDR2 FQNEAQ (reference sequence). The CDR3 contains 15 residues. V was clipped by 6 bases and J by 5 bases, with 19 bases between them. The CDR3 region is CASSRSISLRTEAFF. CDR3 bases: TGTGCCAGCAGTCGATCAATCTCGCTGAGGACTGAAGCTTTCTTT.

V is TRBV10-3 and J is TRBJ1-1; D is unresolved. The length of the CDR3 is 14 residues. The V end lost 3 bases, the J end lost 1 base, and 9 bases lay between the germline ends. CDR1 is ENHRY and CDR2 is SYGVKD in the germline V gene. CDR3 coding DNA: TGTGCCATCAGTGACCGAAGTCAGAACACTGAAGCTTTCTTT. Translated: CAISDRSQNTEAFF.

The sample holds many counts of this clonotype. The genes are TRBV11-2 and TRBJ2-7, with D perhaps matching TRBD1 (6 bases). The V and J ends lost 1 base and 0 bases respectively, with 13 bases between them. This CDR3 has 16 amino acids. The germline CDR1 and CDR2 sequences are SGHAT and FQNNGV. The CDR3 DNA is TGTGCCAGCAGCTTAGCCCCTGGGGGCGGCTCCTACGAGCAGTACTTC. Translation gives CASSLAPGGGSYEQYF.

The chain couples TRBV6-2 or TRBV6-3 to TRBJ2-7; 7 bases are a match to TRBD2. Germline V gene lookup returns CDR1 MNHEY and CDR2 SVGEGT. The CDR3 is made up of 14 amino acids. J gave up 2 bases and V 11 bases, and 12 bases lay outside the gene matches. The CDR3, as DNA: TGTGCCTCAACGATGGGGCGGGGGACCTACGAGCAGTACTTC. This codes for CASTMGRGTYEQYF.

The J gene is TRBJ2-2, the V gene TRBV12-3 or TRBV12-4; D is perhaps TRBD1 (5 bases). The V end was cut by 8 bases, the J end by 0 bases, with 7 bases between. The CDR3 spans 13 residues. CDR3 sequence reads: CASARANTGELFF. The CDR3 region has the DNA TGTGCCAGCGCCAGGGCGAACACCGGGGAGCTGTTTTTT.

The chain employs TRBV7-6 and TRBJ2-7; TRBD2 matches 8 bases. The CDR3 totals 15 residues. CDR1 and CDR2 from the germline V gene are SGHVS and FNYEAQ. The junction had 7 bases not matched to a gene; V was cut back by 5 bases and J by 1 base. The CDR3 spells CASSPGRGSSYEQYF. Written as DNA, the CDR3 is TGTGCCAGCAGCCCCGGGAGGGGCAGTTCCTACGAGCAGTACTTC.

This clonotype was counted only a few times. The genes are TRBV27 and TRBJ1-4; possible D gene TRBD1, 5 bases. The germline V gene encodes CDR1 MNHEY and CDR2 SMNVEV (reference sequence). V lost 6 bases, J lost 8 bases, and 10 bases lay in between. This CDR3 region has 12 residues. The CDR3 nucleotides read TGTGCCAGCAGGTCCTGGGGGGAAAAACTGTTTTTT. Translated, it gives CASRSWGEKLFF.

V usage is TRBV20-1 and J usage is TRBJ1-5; the D gene is possibly TRBD1 (5 bases). Trimming stripped 1 base from V and 3 bases from J, with 13 bases between. Germline-derived CDR1 and CDR2 are DFQATT and SNEGSKA (reference sequence). The CDR3 covers 15 residues. CDR3 region: CSARAGTEANQPQHF. The CDR3 DNA follows: TGCAGTGCTAGAGCGGGGACGGAGGCCAATCAGCCCCAGCATTTT.

This clonotype was counted a few times. The rearrangement uses TRBV29-1 and TRBJ2-1; 12 bases map to TRBD2. The V and J ends lost 2 bases and 8 bases, in that order; junction bases with no gene match: 7. In germline, CDR1 is SQVTM, CDR2 ANQGSEA. This CDR3 has 15 residues. CDR3 protein: CSVELAGGPSHEQFF. The DNA for the CDR3 is TGCAGCGTTGAACTAGCGGGAGGGCCCTCCCATGAGCAGTTCTTC.

This clonotype was observed a handful of times. The chain carries TRBV12-3 or TRBV12-4 and TRBJ1-1; D might be TRBD1 (5 bases). Deletions cut 3 bases from V and 5 bases from J, with 16 bases between. The CDR3 runs 15 residues. DNA of the CDR3: TGTGCCAGCAGTTTGGCCCCAACAGGACGAACTGAAGCTTTCTTT. Translating gives CASSLAPTGRTEAFF.

This clonotype was recorded at least ten times. This chain joins TRBV5-1 and TRBJ2-1; 10 bases agree with TRBD2. CDR3 length: 15 residues. The germline V gene has CDR1 SGHRS and CDR2 YFSETQ. The J segment lost 0 bases and the V segment lost 7 bases, leaving 4 bases of the junction unmatched. For the CDR3, the DNA is TGCGCCAGCGGTTTAGCGGGGGGCTCCTACAATGAGCAGTTCTTC. Encoded protein: CASGLAGGSYNEQFF.

The chain is built from TRBV5-1 and TRBJ2-1; 10 nucleotides match TRBD2. Germline V lookup: CDR1 SGHRS, CDR2 YFSETQ. This CDR3 contains 15 residues. V lost 1 base, J lost 6 bases, and 4 bases stayed unmatched. CDR3 sequence: CASSLTSGNPNEQFF. DNA for the CDR3: TGCGCCAGCAGCTTGACTAGCGGGAACCCCAATGAGCAGTTCTTC.

V usage is TRBV6-6 and J usage is TRBJ2-6; possible D gene TRBD1, 6 bases. Trimming took off 6 bases at V and 2 bases at J, with 11 bases between the two ends. CDR3 length equals 15 residues. Looked up from germline, CDR1 is MNHNY and CDR2 is SVGAGI (reference sequence). The CDR3: CASSHTGTGANVLTF. In DNA form, the CDR3 reads TGTGCCAGCAGCCACACAGGGACTGGGGCCAACGTCCTGACTTTC.

The chain is built from TRBV4-1 and TRBJ2-7; D is ambiguous. The germline V gene encodes CDR1 MGHRA and CDR2 YSYEKL. Trimming removed 1 base at V and 6 bases at J, with 10 bases between. The CDR3 covers 13 residues. This CDR3 is CASSQAVGREQYF. The CDR3 DNA reads as TGCGCCAGCAGCCAAGCGGTGGGTCGCGAGCAGTACTTC.

This clonotype was seen only a few times. The chain employs TRBV12-3 or TRBV12-4 and TRBJ2-5; no clear D gene. Trimming removed 5 bases at V and 7 bases at J, with 8 bases between. The length of the CDR3 is 11 residues. CDR3 sequence: CASSTSGTQYF. In nucleotides, the CDR3 is TGTGCCAGCAGTACCTCGGGGACCCAGTACTTC.

The CDR3 sequence is CASSSPGLDFEFF. In nucleotides, the CDR3 is TGCGCCAGCAGCTCACCGGGACTAGATTTTGAGTTCTTC. The chain employs TRBV5-1 and TRBJ2-1, with 8 bases identical to TRBD2. In germline, CDR1 is SGHRS, CDR2 YFSETQ. With 3 bases clipped from V and 14 bases from J, the junction kept 10 bases outside the gene matches. This CDR3 region has 13 residues.

This clonotype came up a few times. The V gene is TRBV5-1, the J gene TRBJ2-1; unclear D gene. The CDR3 is 13 residues long. V was clipped by 0 bases and J by 7 bases, with 8 bases between them. From germline, CDR1 is SGHRS and CDR2 YFSETQ. CDR3 DNA sequence: TGCGCCAGCAGCTTGGATCTCAGGAATGAGCAGTTCTTC. Its protein is CASSLDLRNEQFF.

The chain employs TRBV25-1 and TRBJ2-1; TRBD2 agrees at 10 bases. Germline values: CDR1 MGHDK, CDR2 SYGVNS. This CDR3 has 17 amino acids. V gave up 3 bases and J gave up 8 bases; unmatched junction bases: 13. The chain's CDR3 is CASSDSGPSGRRDEQFF. Written as DNA, the CDR3 is TGTGCCAGCAGTGATTCTGGTCCTAGCGGGAGAAGGGATGAGCAGTTCTTC. Complete variable domain (other parts from reference TRBV25-1 and TRBJ2-1): EADIYQTPRYLVIGTGKKITLECSQTMGHDKMYWYQQDPGMELHLIHYSYGVNSTEKGDLSSESTVSRIRTEHFPLTLESARPSHTSQYLCASSDSGPSGRRDEQFFGPGTRLTVL.

The table lists this clonotype with a few counts. The genes are TRBV7-2 and TRBJ1-4; no firm D call. Germline lookup yields CDR1 SGHTA and CDR2 FQGNSA. The length of the CDR3 is 13 residues. Between the trimmed V and J ends, which lost 1 base and 7 bases, there was a span of 7 bases. This chain's CDR3 is CASSLGEVEKLFF. Written as DNA, the CDR3 is TGTGCCAGCAGCTTAGGGGAGGTTGAAAAACTGTTTTTT.

This chain joins TRBV7-6 and TRBJ1-1; D is ambiguous. Germline lookup yields CDR1 SGHVS and CDR2 FNYEAQ. The CDR3 has 13 residues. Between the trimmed V and J ends, which lost 5 bases and 1 base, there was a span of 8 bases. Here the CDR3 DNA reads TGTGCCAGCAGCATAAACACGAACACTGAAGCTTTCTTT. Amino acids: CASSINTNTEAFF.

This clonotype was detected a few times. The J gene is TRBJ2-3, the V gene TRBV7-9, with 14 bases matching TRBD2. The CDR3 has 17 residues. CDR1 is SEHNR and CDR2 is FQNEAQ in the germline V gene (reference sequence). The V and J ends lost 5 bases and 4 bases, in that order; junction bases with no gene match: 8. The CDR3 DNA follows: TGTGCCAGCAGCGCGTGGACTAGCGGGAGGAGAGCAGATACGCAGTATTTT. Its translation is CASSAWTSGRRADTQYF.

The genes are TRBV24-1 and TRBJ1-1; D is perhaps TRBD1 (5 bases). The CDR3 sequence is 18 residues long. The V end lost 1 base, the J end lost 1 base, and 18 bases lay between the germline ends. Germline V gene lookup returns CDR1 KGHDR and CDR2 SFDVKD. The CDR3 DNA reads as TGTGCCACCAGTGATTTCGGTCAGGGAAGGGTCGAGAACACTGAAGCTTTCTTT. Its translation: CATSDFGQGRVENTEAFF.

The chain combines TRBV7-2 with TRBJ1-3; D unresolved. Trimming left V 5 bases short and J 5 bases short, with 7 bases between. CDR1 and CDR2 (germline): SGHTA, FQGNSA. The CDR3 sequence is 12 residues long. The CDR3 loop is CASSMNRNTIYF. The CDR3 DNA follows: TGTGCCAGCAGCATGAACAGAAACACCATATATTTT.

This clonotype was observed a handful of times. CDR3 region: CASSVAWDSEQYF. The CDR3 DNA reads as TGTGCCAGCAGCGTAGCTTGGGACAGCGAGCAGTACTTC. The chain joins TRBV9 to TRBJ2-7; 7 nucleotides agree with TRBD1. The CDR3 contains 13 residues. J lost 6 bases, V lost 0 bases, and 3 bases had no gene match. The germline V gene encodes CDR1 SGDLS and CDR2 YYNGEE.

The V and J genes are TRBV20-1 and TRBJ2-7; D perhaps matches TRBD2 (5 bases). V gave up 8 bases and J gave up 6 bases, with 17 bases separating them. Germline V lookup: CDR1 DFQATT, CDR2 SNEGSKA (reference sequence). This CDR3 is 12 amino acids long. DNA of the CDR3: TGCAGTTCCCGGATTGGCGGAGGCGAGCAGTACTTC. Its protein is CSSRIGGGEQYF.

There are a few counts of this clonotype. The rearrangement uses TRBV6-2 or TRBV6-3 and TRBJ2-7; no definite D call. The V gene lost 2 bases and the J gene lost 1 base, with 6 bases spanning the gap. CDR3 length: 13 residues. From germline, CDR1 is MNHEY and CDR2 SVGEGT. In DNA, the CDR3 is TGTGCCAGCAGTTACCCAGGATCCTACGAGCAGTACTTC. Amino acids: CASSYPGSYEQYF.